The rows below give T cell receptor beta chains drawn from one sample of a study of shared clonotypes between healthy human individuals. Using immunoSEQ multiplex PCR, the repertoire was profiled, and TCRdb retains in-frame clones only, with some absent. In the table there are roughly 2.4 million clones, 90% to 97% of which are singletons. Material: naive CD4+ T cells sorted from blood. The receptors originated from a man aged 18 to 29 in good health. CDR3s include the opening cysteine and the closing phenylalanine or tryptophan. D genes are given only for firm matches. Size values are once, few and many counts, or a class for expanded clones, and some rows have none.

. | TRBJ1-2 | . | TRBV6-5 | CASSNSGEGNYGYTF | TGTGCCAGCAGTAACTCAGGGGAGGGTAACTATGGCTACACCTTC
. | TRBJ2-3 | . | TRBV2 | CASRGMGPDTQYF | TGTGCCAGCAGGGGGATGGGGCCAGATACGCAGTATTTT
TRBD1 | TRBJ2-7 | . | TRBV6-5 | CASSRDRERSYEQYF | TGTGCCAGCAGTCGAGACAGGGAGCGGTCCTACGAGCAGTACTTC
. | TRBJ1-5 | few | TRBV12-5 | CASGLESFNQPQHF | TGTGCTAGTGGTTTGGAATCCTTCAATCAGCCCCAGCATTTT
. | TRBJ1-1 | once | TRBV9 | CASSPHTEAFF | TGTGCCAGCAGCCCCCACACTGAAGCTTTCTTT
TRBD1 | TRBJ2-1 | . | TRBV4-1 | CASSQYGQGALSSSYNEQFF | TGCGCCAGCAGCCAGTACGGACAGGGGGCCCTTTCGAGCTCCTACAATGAGCAGTTCTTC
. | TRBJ2-1 | once | TRBV2 | CASSEAAGKGFF | TGTGCCAGCAGTGAAGCGGCAGGGAAGGGGTTCTTC
TRBD1 | TRBJ1-4 | . | TRBV28 | CASKTGAEKLFF | TGTGCCAGCAAGACAGGGGCTGAAAAACTGTTTTTT
. | TRBJ2-1 | . | TRBV6-6 | CASSYGLSGNEQFF | TGTGCCAGCAGTTACGGTTTAAGTGGGAATGAGCAGTTCTTC
TRBD2 | TRBJ2-4 | . | TRBV5-1 | CASSPVGTGGHIQYF | TGCGCCAGCAGCCCGGTAGGAACGGGAGGACACATTCAGTACTTC
TRBD1 | TRBJ2-7 | . | TRBV19 | CASSPWGQGYEQYF | TGTGCCAGTAGTCCCTGGGGACAGGGCTACGAGCAGTACTTC
TRBD1 | TRBJ2-3 | . | TRBV5-1 | CASSITTQGPSTDTQYF | TGCGCCAGCAGCATAACGACACAGGGGCCTAGCACAGATACGCAGTATTTT
. | TRBJ1-3 | . | TRBV5-1 | CASSLDGDSGNTIYF | TGCGCCAGCAGCTTGGACGGGGACTCTGGAAACACCATATATTTT
. | TRBJ1-3 | . | TRBV5-1 | CASSFGNTIYF | TGCGCCAGCAGCTTTGGAAACACCATATATTTT
TRBD1 | TRBJ1-3 | . | TRBV18 | CASSPQGALPGNTIYF | TGTGCCAGCTCACCACAGGGGGCGCTCCCTGGAAACACCATATATTTT
. | TRBJ2-4 | . | TRBV5-1 | CASSQDPRNIQYF | TGCGCCAGCAGTCAGGACCCCCGGAACATTCAGTACTTC
. | TRBJ2-4 | . | TRBV5-6 | CASSAPGEWNLAKNIQYF | TGTGCCAGCAGCGCACCGGGGGAATGGAATCTAGCCAAAAACATTCAGTACTTC
TRBD1 | TRBJ2-2 | once | TRBV7-9 | CASRQDRGLFGELFF | TGTGCCAGCAGACAGGACAGGGGGCTTTTCGGGGAGCTGTTTTTT
. | TRBJ1-6 | once | TRBV11-2 | CASSLAEQGRAYNSPLHF | TGTGCCAGCAGCTTAGCCGAACAGGGCCGGGCTTATAATTCACCCCTCCACTTT
TRBD2 | TRBJ2-3 | . | TRBV28 | CASSEAGGSTDTQYF | TGTGCCAGCAGTGAGGCGGGGGGGAGCACAGATACGCAGTATTTT
. | TRBJ1-2 | . | TRBV2 | CASSRGVELYGYTF | TGTGCCAGCAGCCGGGGGGTGGAGCTATATGGCTACACCTTC
. | TRBJ2-2 | . | TRBV2 | CASNLLNTGELFF | TGTGCCAGCAACCTACTAAACACCGGGGAGCTGTTTTTT
. | TRBJ2-3 | . | TRBV6-5 | CASSSRTDTQYF | TGTGCCAGCAGCTCGAGAACCGATACGCAGTATTTT
TRBD1 | TRBJ2-7 | . | TRBV5-6 | CASSLSAQGVEQYF | TGTGCCAGCAGCTTGAGTGCTCAGGGGGTCGAGCAGTACTTC
. | TRBJ1-2 | . | TRBV2 | CASSSSGGYTF | TGTGCCAGCAGCAGTTCGGGTGGCTACACCTTC
TRBD2 | TRBJ2-5 | once | TRBV28 | CASNVPGLQETQYF | TGTGCCAGCAATGTTCCGGGACTACAAGAGACCCAGTACTTC
. | TRBJ2-3 | . | TRBV9 | CASSEGTSLVYTQYF | TGTGCCAGCAGTGAGGGGACCAGTCTGGTTTATACGCAGTATTTT
TRBD1 | TRBJ2-1 | . | TRBV7-9 | CASSSDRGGNEQFF | TGTGCCAGCAGCTCCGACAGGGGTGGCAATGAGCAGTTCTTC
TRBD1 | TRBJ1-1 | . | TRBV7-9 | CASSGGTGHSSTEAFF | TGTGCCAGCAGCGGCGGGACAGGGCATTCCTCCACTGAAGCTTTCTTT
TRBD1 | TRBJ2-7 | once | TRBV7-2 | CASSATTGAGYEQYF | TGTGCCAGCAGCGCAACCACAGGGGCGGGCTACGAGCAGTACTTC
TRBD1 | TRBJ2-3 | . | TRBV6-6 | CASSQRQGQDTQYF | TGTGCCAGCAGTCAAAGACAGGGCCAAGATACGCAGTATTTT
TRBD2 | TRBJ2-3 | . | TRBV7-2 | CAGGGSGSLGDTQYF | TGTGCCGGGGGGGGCAGCGGGAGCTTGGGTGATACGCAGTATTTT
. | TRBJ1-4 | . | TRBV11-2 | CASSLDRGTYEKLFF | TGTGCCAGCAGCCTAGATCGGGGCACCTATGAAAAACTGTTTTTT
. | TRBJ1-2 | . | TRBV19 | CASSISQVYGYTF | TGTGCCAGTAGTATCTCTCAGGTCTATGGCTACACCTTC
. | TRBJ2-5 | . | TRBV18 | CASSTNMGMETQYF | TGTGCCAGCTCCACCAATATGGGGATGGAGACCCAGTACTTC
. | TRBJ2-6 | . | TRBV6-6 | CASEGLISGANVLTF | TGTGCCAGCGAGGGACTCATCTCTGGGGCCAACGTCCTGACTTTC
TRBD2 | TRBJ2-1 | . | TRBV9 | CASSVTSSGSSYNEQFF | TGTGCCAGCAGCGTCACTTCCAGCGGGAGCTCCTACAATGAGCAGTTCTTC
. | TRBJ2-7 | . | TRBV4-3 | CASSRSLGVGEQYF | TGCGCCAGCAGCCGAAGCTTAGGGGTTGGCGAGCAGTACTTC